Given below is one TCR beta chain in context. The sample originates from a study of shared clonotypes between healthy human individuals. An approximately 200 ng quantity of DNA, tens of thousands of T cell genomes, went into the sorted-subset replicate PCRs. Data came from immunoSEQ multiplex PCR; TCRdb stores just in-frame clones and leaves some out. The profile shows about 1.5 million clones, more than 95% of them singletons. Donors were healthy HIV-negative adults without recent acute infections or vaccinations. The V and J ends lost 2 bases and 1 base, in that order; junction bases with no gene match: 6. This CDR3 contains 16 residues. Germline V gene data show CDR1 as MNHNS and CDR2 as SASEGT.

The chain combines TRBV6-1 with TRBJ1-1; 8 bases match TRBD1. The TCR was taken from a man aged 25 to 45 in good health. The sequencing input was naive CD4+ T cells sorted from blood. Subset meaning: CD45RA+ positively selected. The chain's CDR3 is CASSERPGQENTEAFF. The CDR3 coding sequence is TGTGCCAGCAGTGAACGGCCGGGACAGGAGAACACTGAAGCTTTCTTT.